A single sample gave rise to the 20 T cell receptor beta chains below, sequenced in a study of T cell repertoires in cytomegalovirus infection. Their recognized antigens are unknown. One entry per CDR3 protein results from TCRdb running MiXCR on the reads. The table records approximately 590,000 distinct CDR3 sequences, around two fifths of them present only once. The sequences come from cultured PBMCs, collected from culture after CMV antigen stimulation. These receptors were obtained from a human donor in good health (CMV status not recorded). Some clones in this sample may be carry-over from other donors' samples.

The chain has TRBV20-1 and TRBJ2-7, with D perhaps assigned TRBD1 or TRBD2 (5 bases each). Deletions cut 6 bases from V and 1 base from J, with 10 bases between. CDR1 and CDR2 (germline): DFQATT, SNEGSKA (reference sequence). This CDR3 region has 12 residues. For the CDR3, the DNA is TGCAGTGCGGGGTGGGGGTCCTACGAGCAGTACTTC. Protein sequence: CSAGWGSYEQYF.

This chain uses TRBV19 with TRBJ2-1; 7 bases match TRBD2. Germline V gene data show CDR1 as LNHDA and CDR2 as SQIVND (reference sequence). The CDR3 contains 16 residues. Trimming cost V 3 bases and J 2 bases; bases outside gene matches: 7. Here the CDR3 DNA reads TGTGCCAGTAGTATTTGGCTAACTAGCGCCTACAATGAGCAGTTCTTC. It translates to CASSIWLTSAYNEQFF.

The V gene is TRBV7-8, the J gene TRBJ1-1; 7 nucleotides match TRBD1. The CDR3 has 13 residues. CDR1 is SGHVS, CDR2 FQNEAQ, per germline. Germline trimming cut 6 bases from V and 3 bases from J; bases unmatched to any gene: 4. CDR3 bases: TGTGCCAGCAGTGGGCAGGGGGACACTGAAGCTTTCTTT. Translating gives CASSGQGDTEAFF.

This clonotype was picked up a small number of times. The chain recombines TRBV7-6 with TRBJ2-2; possibly TRBD2 for D (6 bases). CDR1 and CDR2 (germline): SGHVS, FNYEAQ. V shed 4 bases and J shed 7 bases, with 10 bases lying between them. This CDR3 has 13 amino acids. The chain's CDR3 is CASSSGSGGELFF. Here the CDR3 DNA reads TGTGCCAGCAGCTCCGGGAGCGGCGGGGAGCTGTTTTTT. The full variable domain, completed using reference TRBV7-6 and TRBJ2-2, is GAGVSQSPRYKVTKRGQDVALRCDPISGHVSLYWYRQALGQGPEFLTYFNYEAQQDKSGLPNDRFSAERPEGSISTLTIQRTEQRDSAMYRCASSSGSGGELFFGEGSRLTVL.

Only a few counts were recorded for this clonotype. This sequence joins TRBV6-2 or TRBV6-3 and TRBJ2-7; maybe TRBD1 (5 bases). The V end was cut by 2 bases, the J end by 0 bases, with 11 bases between. Germline V gene data show CDR1 as MNHEY and CDR2 as SVGEGT. This CDR3 has 15 residues. CDR3 region: CASSYPGHLSYEQYF. DNA for the CDR3: TGTGCCAGCAGTTACCCCGGACACCTCTCCTACGAGCAGTACTTC.

This clonotype was detected only a few times. The chain is built from TRBV5-4 and TRBJ2-3, with 8 bases that match TRBD1. V trimming: 7 bases; J trimming: 2 bases; junction bases outside the gene matches: 3. From germline, CDR1 is SGHNT and CDR2 YYREEE (reference sequence). CDR3 length: 13 residues. CDR3 loop: CASGTGVTDTQYF. CDR3 sequence (DNA): TGTGCCAGCGGGACAGGAGTCACAGATACGCAGTATTTT.

This clonotype turned up a few times. The chain links TRBV7-2 to TRBJ1-5; D unresolved. The CDR3 sequence is 13 residues long. V was pared by 0 bases and J by 7 bases, with 7 bases between. Germline V CDR1 and CDR2: SGHTA, FQGNSA. The CDR3: CASSLATQQPQHF. CDR3 in DNA: TGTGCCAGCAGCTTAGCGACACAGCAGCCCCAGCATTTT.

The chain recombines TRBV7-2 with TRBJ2-7, with 9 bases matching TRBD1. Unmatched junction bases numbered 6, after V lost 1 base and J lost 5 bases. The CDR3 contains 15 residues. Germline V CDR1 and CDR2: SGHTA, FQGNSA. CDR3 bases: TGTGCCAGCAGCTTAGGGGGACAGGGTTTCAACGAGCAGTACTTC. Encoded protein: CASSLGGQGFNEQYF.

V and J are TRBV7-6 and TRBJ2-3; D gene uncertain. The CDR3 is 15 amino acids. Trimming took off 5 bases at V and 1 base at J, with 13 bases between the two ends. Germline lookup yields CDR1 SGHVS and CDR2 FNYEAQ. DNA for the CDR3: TGTGCCAGCAGCGCGATTGGTGGTGGCACAGATACGCAGTATTTT. Residues: CASSAIGGGTDTQYF.

The genes are TRBV2 and TRBJ1-5; the D gene is possibly TRBD1 (5 bases). The ends were cut back, 4 bases at V and 3 bases at J, with 13 bases in the middle. Germline CDR1 is SNHLY and CDR2 is FYNNEI. The CDR3 spans 15 residues. In nucleotides, the CDR3 is TGTGCCAGCAGTGGAAATGACAGTCCCAATCAGCCCCAGCATTTT. This translates into CASSGNDSPNQPQHF.

V gene TRBV12-3 or TRBV12-4 combines with J gene TRBJ2-4, with a weak D call TRBD2 (6 bases). V lost 3 bases and J 8 bases, leaving 11 bases between the germline ends. This CDR3 spans 13 amino acids. This CDR3 reads CASSFLEGDIQYF. CDR3 in DNA: TGTGCCAGCAGTTTTCTGGAGGGTGACATTCAGTACTTC.

The chain uses TRBV7-6 and TRBJ1-1; a weak D match, TRBD1 (6 bases). CDR3 length: 15 amino acids. Per germline, CDR1 SGHVS and CDR2 FNYEAQ. Trimming removed 4 bases at V and 1 base at J, with 13 bases between. CDR3 amino acids: CASSSSWGRNTEAFF. CDR3 DNA sequence: TGTGCCAGCAGCTCCTCCTGGGGGCGGAACACTGAAGCTTTCTTT. The full variable domain, its missing parts supplied by reference TRBV7-6 and TRBJ1-1, is GAGVSQSPRYKVTKRGQDVALRCDPISGHVSLYWYRQALGQGPEFLTYFNYEAQQDKSGLPNDRFSAERPEGSISTLTIQRTEQRDSAMYRCASSSSWGRNTEAFFGQGTRLTVV.

This chain connects TRBV7-2 to TRBJ1-6; D call uncertain. Deletions cut 2 bases from V and 12 bases from J, with 11 bases between. The CDR3 is 13 amino acids. Germline CDR1 is SGHTA and CDR2 is FQGNSA. The CDR3 DNA sequence: TGTGCCAGCAGCTTAAGGCCCTCGGAACCCCTCCACTTT. It translates to CASSLRPSEPLHF.

J is TRBJ1-2 and V is TRBV7-2; D is undetermined. V lost 3 bases to trimming and J lost 0 bases, with 8 bases between them. This CDR3 region has 14 residues. Germline lookup yields CDR1 SGHTA and CDR2 FQGNSA. CDR3 sequence reads: CASSFAQTNYGYTF. The CDR3 DNA reads as TGTGCCAGCAGCTTCGCGCAAACTAACTATGGCTACACCTTC. Drawing the rest from reference TRBV7-2 and TRBJ1-2, the complete variable domain is GAGVSQSPSNKVTEKGKDVELRCDPISGHTALYWYRQSLGQGLEFLIYFQGNSAPDKSGLPSDRFSAERTGGSVSTLTIQRTQQEDSAVYLCASSFAQTNYGYTFGSGTRLTVV.

In its sample, this clonotype was seen a few times. CDR3 DNA: TGTGCCAGCAGCTTAGCGACAGGGGAGGACACTGAAGCTTTCTTT. Translated: CASSLATGEDTEAFF. The genes are TRBV7-2 and TRBJ1-1; 8 bases map to TRBD1. The V gene's germline CDR1 is SGHTA and CDR2 FQGNSA. The CDR3 is made up of 15 amino acids. Trimming cost V 0 bases and J 3 bases; bases outside gene matches: 3.

CDR3 nucleotide sequence: TGTGCCACCGGGGGGAGGGAGACCCAGTACTTC. Encoded protein: CATGGRETQYF. This rearrangement joins TRBV10-3 to TRBJ2-5, with 7 bases matching TRBD2. This CDR3 is 11 amino acids long. The V segment lost 10 bases and the J segment 5 bases; nucleotides outside the gene matches: 4. Looked up from germline, CDR1 is ENHRY and CDR2 is SYGVKD.

There are many counts of this clonotype. This sequence joins TRBV7-2 and TRBJ2-3; 8 bases fit TRBD2. This CDR3 is 16 amino acids long. The germline CDR1 and CDR2 sequences are SGHTA and FQGNSA. V was clipped by 1 base and J by 2 bases; unmatched bases: 5. This CDR3 is CASSLVLAGSTDTQYF. As DNA, the CDR3 is TGTGCCAGCAGCTTAGTCCTAGCGGGCTCCACAGATACGCAGTATTTT. Complete variable domain (other parts from reference TRBV7-2 and TRBJ2-3): GAGVSQSPSNKVTEKGKDVELRCDPISGHTALYWYRQSLGQGLEFLIYFQGNSAPDKSGLPSDRFSAERTGGSVSTLTIQRTQQEDSAVYLCASSLVLAGSTDTQYFGPGTRLTVL.

The rearrangement links TRBV15 to TRBJ2-4; 12 bases map to TRBD2. Losses at the gene ends were 0 bases for V and 1 base for J; bases not matched to a gene: 7. Germline CDR1 reads LNHNV; CDR2 reads YYDKDF (reference sequence). CDR3 length: 19 residues. The CDR3 loop is CATSRDPIGLAGAKNIQYF. Written as DNA, the CDR3 is TGTGCCACCAGCAGAGATCCGATTGGACTAGCGGGGGCCAAAAACATTCAGTACTTC.

This clonotype was observed a handful of times. The V gene is TRBV12-3 or TRBV12-4, the J gene TRBJ2-1, with 11 bases that match TRBD2. The CDR3 totals 14 residues. J gave up 9 bases and V 6 bases, and 7 bases lay outside the gene matches. The CDR3 DNA sequence: TGTGCCAGCAGCCCGGCTAGCGGGGGGCTTGAGCAGTTCTTC. The encoded protein is CASSPASGGLEQFF.

This chain connects TRBV11-2 to TRBJ2-1; D gene uncertain. The CDR3 loop spans 13 amino acids. Germline CDR1 is SGHAT and CDR2 is FQNNGV. The V end lost 1 base, the J end lost 7 bases, and 8 bases lay between the germline ends. The chain's CDR3 is CASSLGILNEQFF. DNA of the CDR3: TGTGCCAGCAGCTTAGGCATCCTAAATGAGCAGTTCTTC.